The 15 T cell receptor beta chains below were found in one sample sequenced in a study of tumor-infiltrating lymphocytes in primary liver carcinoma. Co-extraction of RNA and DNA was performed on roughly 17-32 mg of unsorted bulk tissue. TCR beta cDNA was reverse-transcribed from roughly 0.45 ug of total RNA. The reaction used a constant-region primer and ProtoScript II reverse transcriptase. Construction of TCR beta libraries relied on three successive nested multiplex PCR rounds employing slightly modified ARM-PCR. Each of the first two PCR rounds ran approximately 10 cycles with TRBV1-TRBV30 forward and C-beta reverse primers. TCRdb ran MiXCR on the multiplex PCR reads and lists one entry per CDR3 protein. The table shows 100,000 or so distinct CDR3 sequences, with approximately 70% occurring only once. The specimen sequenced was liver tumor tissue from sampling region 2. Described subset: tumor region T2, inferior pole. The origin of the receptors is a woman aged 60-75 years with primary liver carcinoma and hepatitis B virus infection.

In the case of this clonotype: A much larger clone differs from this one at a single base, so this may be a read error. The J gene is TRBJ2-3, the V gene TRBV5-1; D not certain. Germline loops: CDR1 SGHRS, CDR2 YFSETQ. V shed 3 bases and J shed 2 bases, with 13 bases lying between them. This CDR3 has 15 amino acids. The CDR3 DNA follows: TGCGCCAGCAGCTCGGATCGGTCGGACACAGATACGCAGTATTTT. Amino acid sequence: CASSSDRSDTDTQYF.

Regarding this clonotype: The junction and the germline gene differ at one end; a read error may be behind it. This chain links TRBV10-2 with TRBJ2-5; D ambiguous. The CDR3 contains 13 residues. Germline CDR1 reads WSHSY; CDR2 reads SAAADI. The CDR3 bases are TGCGCCAGCAGGTTCGGTGGGCAAGGGACCCAGTACTTC. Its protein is CASRFGGQGTQYF.

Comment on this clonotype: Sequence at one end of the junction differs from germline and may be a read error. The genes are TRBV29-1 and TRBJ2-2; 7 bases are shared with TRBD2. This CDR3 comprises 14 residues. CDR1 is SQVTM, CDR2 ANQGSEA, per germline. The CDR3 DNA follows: TGCAGCGCCTGGGGCGGGAGAAGCACCGGGGGGCTGTTTTTT. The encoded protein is CSAWGGRSTGGLFF.

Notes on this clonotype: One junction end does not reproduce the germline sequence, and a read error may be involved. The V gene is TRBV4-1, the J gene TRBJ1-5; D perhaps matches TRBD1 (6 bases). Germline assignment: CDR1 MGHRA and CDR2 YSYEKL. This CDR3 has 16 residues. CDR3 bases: TGTGCCAGCAGCCAAGCCCAGACAGGCTTGAATCTGCCCCAGCATTTT. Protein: CASSQAQTGLNLPQHF.

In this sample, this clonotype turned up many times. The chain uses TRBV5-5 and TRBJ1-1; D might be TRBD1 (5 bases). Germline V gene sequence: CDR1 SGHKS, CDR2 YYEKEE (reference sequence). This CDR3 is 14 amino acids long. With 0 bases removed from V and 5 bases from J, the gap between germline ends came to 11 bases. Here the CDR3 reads CASSLEGERTEAFF. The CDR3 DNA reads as TGTGCCAGCAGCTTGGAAGGGGAACGGACTGAAGCTTTCTTT.

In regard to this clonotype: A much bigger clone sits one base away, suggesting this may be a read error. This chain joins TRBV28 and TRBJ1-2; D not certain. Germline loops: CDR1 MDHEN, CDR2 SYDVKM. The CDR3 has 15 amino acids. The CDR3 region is CAGSLRQHFNYGYTF. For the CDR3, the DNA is TGTGCCGGCAGTTTACGCCAGCACTTCAACTATGGCTACACCTTC.

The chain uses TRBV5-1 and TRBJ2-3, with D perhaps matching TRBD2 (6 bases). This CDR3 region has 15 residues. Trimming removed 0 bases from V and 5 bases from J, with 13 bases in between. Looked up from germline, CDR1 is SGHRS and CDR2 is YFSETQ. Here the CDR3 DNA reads TGCGCCAGCAGCTTGGTATCGGGAGCTGGAGATACGCAGTATTTT. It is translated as CASSLVSGAGDTQYF.

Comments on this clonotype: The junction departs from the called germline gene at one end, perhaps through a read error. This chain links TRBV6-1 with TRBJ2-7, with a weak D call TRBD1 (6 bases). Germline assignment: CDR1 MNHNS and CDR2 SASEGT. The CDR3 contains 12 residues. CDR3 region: CPSGQHSHEQYF. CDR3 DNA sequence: TGTCCCAGCGGACAGCACTCCCACGAGCAGTACTTC.

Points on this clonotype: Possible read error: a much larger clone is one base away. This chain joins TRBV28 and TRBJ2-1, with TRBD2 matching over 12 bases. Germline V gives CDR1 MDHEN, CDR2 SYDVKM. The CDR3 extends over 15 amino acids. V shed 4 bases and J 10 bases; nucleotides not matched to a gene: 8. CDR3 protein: CASSSRLAGVGEQFF. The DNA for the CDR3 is TGTGCCAGCAGTTCCAGACTAGCGGGGGTCGGCGAGCAGTTCTTC.

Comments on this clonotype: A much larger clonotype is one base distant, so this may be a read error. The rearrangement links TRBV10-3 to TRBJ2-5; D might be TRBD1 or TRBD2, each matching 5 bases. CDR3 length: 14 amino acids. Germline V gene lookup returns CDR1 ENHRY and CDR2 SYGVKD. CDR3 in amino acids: CVISPRGSQETQYF. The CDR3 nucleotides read TGTGTCATCAGTCCACGGGGCTCCCAAGAGACCCAGTACTTC.

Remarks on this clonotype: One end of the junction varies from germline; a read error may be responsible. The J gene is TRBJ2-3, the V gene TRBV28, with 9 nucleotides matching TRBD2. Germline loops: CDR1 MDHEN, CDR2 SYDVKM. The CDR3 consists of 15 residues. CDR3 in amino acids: CASGRREGYTDTHYF. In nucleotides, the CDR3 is TGTGCCAGCGGTAGGCGGGAGGGTTACACAGATACGCATTATTTT. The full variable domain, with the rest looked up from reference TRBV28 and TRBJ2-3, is DVKVTQSSRYLVKRTGEKVFLECVQDMDHENMFWYRQDPGLGLRLIYFSYDVKMKEKGDIPEGYSVSREKKERFSLILESASTNQTSMYLCASGRREGYTDTHYFGPGTRLTVL.

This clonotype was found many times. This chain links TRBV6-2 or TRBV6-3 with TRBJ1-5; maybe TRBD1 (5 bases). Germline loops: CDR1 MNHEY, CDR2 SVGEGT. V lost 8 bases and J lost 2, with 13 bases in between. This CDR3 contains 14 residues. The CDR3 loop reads CASHWGGGNQPQHF. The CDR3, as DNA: TGTGCCAGCCACTGGGGAGGGGGCAATCAGCCCCAGCATTTT.

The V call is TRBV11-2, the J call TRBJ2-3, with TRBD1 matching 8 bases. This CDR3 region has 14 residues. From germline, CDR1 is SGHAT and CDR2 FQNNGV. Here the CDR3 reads CVSSRQGAGDTQYF. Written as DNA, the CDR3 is TGTGTCAGTAGTCGGCAGGGGGCAGGTGATACGCAGTATTTT. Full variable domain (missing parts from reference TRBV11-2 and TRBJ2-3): EAGVAQSPRYKIIEKRQSVAFWCNPISGHATLYWYQQILGQGPKLLIQFQNNGVVDDSQLPKDRFSAERLKGVDSTLKIQPAKLEDSAVYLCVSSRQGAGDTQYFGPGTRLTVL.

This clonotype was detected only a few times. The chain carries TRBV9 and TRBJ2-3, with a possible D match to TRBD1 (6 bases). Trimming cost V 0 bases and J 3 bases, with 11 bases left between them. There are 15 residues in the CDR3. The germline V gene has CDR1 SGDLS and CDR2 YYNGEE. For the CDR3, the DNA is TGTGCCAGCAGCGTAGAACAGGGAGTAACAGATACGCAGTATTTT. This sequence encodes CASSVEQGVTDTQYF.

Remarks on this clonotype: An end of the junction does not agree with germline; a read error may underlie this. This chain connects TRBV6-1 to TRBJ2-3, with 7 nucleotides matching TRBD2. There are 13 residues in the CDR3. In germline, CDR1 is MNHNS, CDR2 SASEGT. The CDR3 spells CTSKAGPTDTQYF. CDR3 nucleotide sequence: TGTACCAGTAAAGCGGGGCCCACAGATACGCAGTATTTT.